These 24 T cell receptor beta chains originate from one sample sequenced in a study of read filtering for tumor transcriptome and immune sequencing (dated by TCRdb to 2018 to 2020). The sequencer listed for this sample is Illumina HiSeq 4000. Starting from approximately 0.4 ug RNA, TCR libraries were constructed with the Immunoverse kit using molecular barcoded adaptors that cover the alpha/delta and beta/gamma chains. TCRdb's own reprocessing of the public reads used fastp at Q25 and MiXCR and kept productive beta chains. Identical CDR3 proteins give one entry, which carries the most common genes and DNA. The sample profile shows over 90,000 distinct CDR3 sequences; roughly 21% of them were found once. The leading ten clones occupy around 10% of the sample. The source material was a population of CD138-negative cells sorted from bone marrow. The sample's cell subset or site label, decoded: bone marrow mononuclear cells depleted of CD138+ plasma/myeloma cells by negative magnetic selection. The receptors were sampled from a donor at least 40 years old with multiple myeloma.

In this sample, this clonotype turned up many times. The J gene is TRBJ2-1, the V gene TRBV5-1, with D perhaps matching TRBD1 (5 bases). Germline V gene lookup returns CDR1 SGHRS and CDR2 YFSETQ. The CDR3 is made up of 15 amino acids. Trimming stripped 3 bases from V and 5 bases from J, with 15 bases between. The CDR3 reads CASSYAYQGNNEQFF. Here the CDR3 DNA reads TGCGCCAGCAGCTACGCCTATCAGGGTAACAATGAGCAGTTCTTC.

There are many counts of this clonotype. V is TRBV4-1 and J is TRBJ2-1; tentative D call: TRBD2 (6 bases). Looked up from germline, CDR1 is MGHRA and CDR2 is YSYEKL. The CDR3 is 16 residues long. Trimming stripped 0 bases from V and 0 bases from J, with 9 bases between. CDR3 protein: CASSQDGGSSYNEQFF. The CDR3 DNA is TGCGCCAGCAGCCAAGATGGGGGGAGCTCCTACAATGAGCAGTTCTTC.

This clonotype was seen repeatedly, ten times or more. This rearrangement joins TRBV5-1 to TRBJ1-5; 11 positions agree with TRBD1. The germline gives CDR1 SGHRS, CDR2 YFSETQ. The junction had 4 bases not matched to a gene; V was cut back by 4 bases and J by 7 bases. The CDR3 length is 14 residues. The CDR3 coding sequence is TGCGCCAGCAGCCTTGGGACAGGGGGACAGCCCCAGCATTTT. It specifies CASSLGTGGQPQHF.

This clonotype was detected a few times. The rearrangement links TRBV20-1 to TRBJ1-5; D remains ambiguous. Germline values: CDR1 DFQATT, CDR2 SNEGSKA (reference sequence). Trimming removed 3 bases at V and 7 bases at J, with 10 bases between. This CDR3 is 12 amino acids long. In DNA, the CDR3 is TGCAGTGCTAGGGAGGGCGGCCAGCCCCAGCATTTT. Encoded protein: CSAREGGQPQHF.

This clonotype showed up many times. The chain recombines TRBV6-1 with TRBJ1-1; no clear D. The CDR3 covers 9 residues. The germline gives CDR1 MNHNS, CDR2 SASEGT. V lost 6 bases, J lost 9 bases, and 5 bases lay in between. CDR3 sequence (DNA): TGTGCCAGCAGGGGTCAAGCTTTCTTT. Protein sequence: CASRGQAFF.

This clonotype has at least ten counts. This CDR3 is CASSITGNEQFF. The DNA of the CDR3 is TGCGCCAGCAGCATCACAGGGAATGAGCAGTTCTTC. The rearrangement joins TRBV5-1 to TRBJ2-1, with TRBD1 as a possible D gene (6 bases). Germline loops: CDR1 SGHRS, CDR2 YFSETQ. Trimming took off 4 bases at V and 7 bases at J, with 9 bases between the two ends. The CDR3 extends over 12 amino acids.

The gene calls are TRBV29-1 and TRBJ2-3; D is uncertain. CDR1 and CDR2 from the germline V gene are SQVTM and ANQGSEA. This CDR3 has 12 amino acids. V lost 8 bases, J lost 2 bases, and 11 bases lay in between. CDR3 sequence reads: CSLRLNTDTQYF. The CDR3 DNA reads TGCAGCTTAAGACTGAACACAGATACGCAGTATTTT.

For this clonotype: This may come from a read error, since a much larger clone is one base off. This CDR3 reads CACSDRTRGKDTQYF. CDR3 nucleotides: TGTGCCTGCAGTGACCGCACCAGGGGGAAAGATACGCAGTATTTT. The rearrangement links TRBV2 to TRBJ2-3, with 7 bases matching TRBD1. The germline gives CDR1 SNHLY, CDR2 FYNNEI. This CDR3 comprises 15 residues.

This clonotype was observed at least ten times. This chain's CDR3 is CASSASGTSGYNEQFF. DNA for the CDR3: TGTGCCAGCAGCGCCTCCGGGACTAGCGGTTACAATGAGCAGTTCTTC. The genes are TRBV11-3 and TRBJ2-1, with 11 nucleotides matching TRBD2. The CDR3 covers 16 residues. The V segment lost 5 bases and the J segment 4 bases; nucleotides outside the gene matches: 7. Germline CDR1 and CDR2: SGHNT and YENEEA.

This clonotype has ten or more counts. The chain joins TRBV11-2 to TRBJ2-1, with D perhaps matching TRBD2 (7 bases). This CDR3 has 16 residues. Germline-derived CDR1 and CDR2 are SGHAT and FQNNGV. V gave up 3 bases and J gave up 2 bases, with 14 bases separating them. The chain's CDR3 is CASSLGGGLPYNEQFF. CDR3 bases: TGTGCCAGCAGCTTGGGCGGGGGCCTTCCCTACAATGAGCAGTTCTTC.

The gene calls are TRBV2 and TRBJ2-5; unclear D gene. V lost 1 base, J lost 8 bases, and 5 bases lay in between. CDR1 is SNHLY, CDR2 FYNNEI, per germline. The CDR3 covers 11 residues. CDR3 sequence reads: CASSEGLTQYF. The CDR3 nucleotides read TGTGCCAGCAGTGAAGGTCTTACCCAGTACTTC.

This clonotype was counted at least ten times. The rearrangement uses TRBV5-1 and TRBJ2-5, with D unresolved. This CDR3 spans 13 amino acids. Germline V gene lookup returns CDR1 SGHRS and CDR2 YFSETQ. Trimming pared 0 bases from V and 9 bases from J, leaving 12 bases between. CDR3 amino acids: CASSLAGYGAQYF. The CDR3 DNA is TGCGCCAGCAGCTTGGCAGGATATGGTGCCCAGTACTTC.

This clonotype has only a few counts. The chain has TRBV2 and TRBJ2-5; 13 nucleotides match TRBD2. From germline, CDR1 is SNHLY and CDR2 FYNNEI. The CDR3 is 15 amino acids. The trim removed 7 bases at V and 5 bases at J, leaving 7 bases unmatched. CDR3 amino acids: CASKQLAGGSETQYF. The CDR3 DNA reads TGTGCCAGCAAGCAACTAGCGGGGGGGTCGGAGACCCAGTACTTC.

This clonotype was seen ten or more times. The V call is TRBV5-1, the J call TRBJ2-3; D perhaps matches TRBD1 (6 bases). Germline loops: CDR1 SGHRS, CDR2 YFSETQ. This CDR3 has 14 amino acids. The V gene lost 4 bases and the J gene lost 6 bases, with 15 bases spanning the gap. The CDR3 region is CASSKGHSFDTQYF. The CDR3 bases are TGCGCCAGCAGCAAGGGACACTCGTTTGATACGCAGTATTTT.

This clonotype occurred many times. V gene TRBV7-9 combines with J gene TRBJ2-1, with TRBD1 as a possible D gene (6 bases). CDR1 and CDR2 (germline): SEHNR, FQNEAQ (reference sequence). V was clipped by 4 bases and J by 8 bases, with 9 bases between them. The CDR3 spans 12 residues. The CDR3 loop is CASSYQGYEQFF. CDR3 nucleotide sequence: TGTGCCAGCAGCTACCAGGGGTATGAGCAGTTCTTC.

This clonotype appeared many times. The genes are TRBV2 and TRBJ2-1; D gene uncertain. Germline-derived CDR1 and CDR2 are SNHLY and FYNNEI. The CDR3 sequence is 13 residues long. Deletions cut 1 base from V and 8 bases from J, with 9 bases between. The CDR3 bases are TGTGCCAGCAGTGAAGACCGGAGCCATGAGCAGTTCTTC. This sequence encodes CASSEDRSHEQFF. The complete variable domain, with remaining parts taken from reference TRBV2 and TRBJ2-1, reads EPEVTQTPSHQVTQMGQEVILRCVPISNHLYFYWYRQILGQKVEFLVSFYNNEISEKSEIFDDQFSVERPDGSNFTLKIRSTKLEDSAMYFCASSEDRSHEQFFGPGTRLTVL.

This chain uses TRBV6-4 with TRBJ2-1, with 8 bases matching TRBD1. With 4 bases clipped from V and 2 bases from J, the junction kept 4 bases outside the gene matches. This CDR3 has 15 residues. Germline assignment: CDR1 MRHNA and CDR2 SNTAGT. The CDR3: CASSVQGATYNEQFF. CDR3 nucleotide sequence: TGTGCCAGCAGTGTGCAGGGGGCAACCTACAATGAGCAGTTCTTC.

A remark on this clonotype: A much larger clonotype is one base distant, so this may be a read error. This likely comes from a read error, as the CDR3 has no conserved phenylalanine or tryptophan at its end. J is TRBJ2-7 and V is TRBV7-9; D is ambiguous. V lost 0 bases, J lost 4 bases, and 7 bases lay in between. The CDR3 runs to 13 residues. The germline V gene encodes CDR1 SEHNR and CDR2 FQNEAQ (reference sequence). CDR3 coding DNA: TGTGCCAGCAGCTTAGCGCTGGGGTACGAGCAGTACCTC. Encoded protein: CASSLALGYEQYL.

The V call is TRBV5-1, the J call TRBJ1-4; D is uncertain. Germline V gives CDR1 SGHRS, CDR2 YFSETQ. The CDR3 is 14 amino acids. Trimming cost V 2 bases and J 6 bases, with 11 bases left between them. The CDR3 DNA sequence: TGCGCCAGCAGCTTCTCGGGGAGAGATGAAAAACTGTTTTTT. This sequence encodes CASSFSGRDEKLFF. The variable domain in full, completed from reference TRBV5-1 and TRBJ1-4, reads KAGVTQTPRYLIKTRGQQVTLSCSPISGHRSVSWYQQTPGQGLQFLFEYFSETQRNKGNFPGRFSGRQFSNSRSEMNVSTLELGDSALYLCASSFSGRDEKLFFGSGTQLSVL.

As for this clonotype: This may stem from a read error, because a much larger clone lies one nucleotide away. The chain uses TRBV5-1 and TRBJ1-4; unclear D gene. Germline CDR1 reads SGHRS; CDR2 reads YFSETQ. CDR3 size: 16 residues. The CDR3 bases are TGCGCCAGCAGCTTGGGTCCCGCCTCAACTAATGAAGAACTGTTTTTT. The encoded protein is CASSLGPASTNEELFF.

This clonotype was observed at least ten times. At one end the junction does not follow the germline gene, possibly because of a read error. The rearrangement uses TRBV7-7 and TRBJ1-1; possible D gene TRBD1, 6 bases. Germline lookup yields CDR1 SSHAT and CDR2 FNYEAQ (reference sequence). The CDR3 has 13 residues. DNA for the CDR3: TGTGCTAGCAGCCGAACAGGGTCGACTGAAGCTTTCTTT. This encodes CASSRTGSTEAFF.

At least ten counts were recorded for this clonotype. CDR3 loop: CASSLGESVEKLFF. For the CDR3, the DNA is TGTGCCAGCAGCCTCGGGGAGTCTGTTGAAAAACTGTTTTTT. The chain employs TRBV2 and TRBJ1-4; D not certain. The CDR3 totals 14 residues. V was pared by 6 bases and J by 7 bases, with 15 bases between. Germline values: CDR1 SNHLY, CDR2 FYNNEI.

This clonotype has more than one count but fewer than ten. The CDR3 nucleotides are TGTGCCAGCAGTTCGCAATCCAGCAATCAGCCCCAGCATTTT. Protein product: CASSSQSSNQPQHF. The rearrangement links TRBV28 to TRBJ1-5, with D hard to call. Per germline, CDR1 MDHEN and CDR2 SYDVKM. V was pared by 4 bases and J by 1 base, with 8 bases between. The CDR3 spans 14 residues.

This clonotype has at least ten counts. The chain is built from TRBV24-1 and TRBJ2-1, with a tentative D call TRBD1 (6 bases). With 5 bases removed from V and 2 bases from J, the gap between germline ends came to 12 bases. Per germline, CDR1 KGHDR and CDR2 SFDVKD. This CDR3 comprises 15 residues. The chain's CDR3 is CATSATGTTYNEQFF. Here the CDR3 DNA reads TGTGCCACCAGTGCAACCGGGACAACCTACAATGAGCAGTTCTTC.